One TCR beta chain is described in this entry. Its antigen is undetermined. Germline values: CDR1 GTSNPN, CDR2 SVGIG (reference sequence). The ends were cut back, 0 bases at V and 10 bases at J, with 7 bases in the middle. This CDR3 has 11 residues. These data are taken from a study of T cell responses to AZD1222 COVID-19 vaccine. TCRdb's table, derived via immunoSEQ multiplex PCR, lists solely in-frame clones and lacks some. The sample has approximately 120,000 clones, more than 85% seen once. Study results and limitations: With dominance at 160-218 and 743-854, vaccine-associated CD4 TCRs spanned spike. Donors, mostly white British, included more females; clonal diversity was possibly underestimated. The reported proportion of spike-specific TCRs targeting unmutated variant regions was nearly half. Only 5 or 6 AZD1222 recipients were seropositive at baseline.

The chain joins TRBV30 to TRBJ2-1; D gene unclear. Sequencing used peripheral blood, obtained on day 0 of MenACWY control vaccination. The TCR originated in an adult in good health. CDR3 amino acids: CAWSVWEEQFF. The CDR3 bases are TGTGCCTGGAGTGTATGGGAAGAGCAGTTCTTC.